These 14 T cell receptor beta chains originate from one sample sequenced in a study of cytomegalovirus exposure and HLA in healthy donors. In the PCR, 60 Vbeta and 13 Jbeta primers were used. Assay used: immunoSEQ multiplex PCR; TCRdb lists only in-frame clones, some missing. The sample consists of approximately 170,000 clones, approximately 71% of them appearing once. Sequencing used PBMCs. These TCRs come from a girl between 5 and 17 years old in good health and CMV-seronegative.

The chain links TRBV6-5 to TRBJ1-1, with TRBD1 as a possible D gene (6 bases). Trimming pared 0 bases from V and 6 bases from J, leaving 8 bases between. Germline V lookup: CDR1 MNHEY, CDR2 SVGAGI. The CDR3 spans 13 residues. CDR3 sequence reads: CASSYSRTAEAFF. CDR3 in DNA: TGTGCCAGCAGTTACTCGAGGACAGCTGAAGCTTTCTTT.

The CDR3 sequence: CASSNGTRATDTQYF. CDR3 DNA: TGTGCCAGTAGTAACGGGACTAGGGCCACAGATACGCAGTATTTT. The chain couples TRBV19 to TRBJ2-3; 8 bases map to TRBD2. The CDR3 has 15 residues. After removal of 4 bases from V and 2 bases from J, the junction contained 5 bases not matched to a gene. Germline V CDR1 and CDR2: LNHDA, SQIVND (reference sequence).

This rearrangement joins TRBV6-1 to TRBJ2-3; 7 nucleotides line up with TRBD2. The CDR3 contains 13 residues. With 11 bases clipped from V and 3 bases from J, the junction kept 8 bases outside the gene matches. CDR1 is MNHNS and CDR2 is SASEGT in the germline V gene. CDR3 DNA sequence: TGTGCCGGGGGGGTCGGGGGAACAGATACGCAGTATTTT. This gives the protein CAGGVGGTDTQYF.

The chain combines TRBV15 with TRBJ1-2, with a weak D call TRBD1 (5 bases). Trimming removed 5 bases at V and 4 bases at J, with 17 bases between. The CDR3 is 15 amino acids. The germline V gene encodes CDR1 LNHNV and CDR2 YYDKDF (reference sequence). The chain's CDR3 is CATSSTTAVLYGYTF. CDR3 sequence (DNA): TGTGCCACCAGCTCAACGACAGCTGTCCTCTATGGCTACACCTTC. Based on the CDR3 plus reference TRBV15 and TRBJ1-2, the full variable domain is DAMVIQNPRYQVTQFGKPVTLSCSQTLNHNVMYWYQQKSSQAPKLLFHYYDKDFNNEADTPDNFQSRRPNTSFCFLDIRSPGLGDTAMYLCATSSTTAVLYGYTFGSGTRLTVV.

The gene calls are TRBV25-1 and TRBJ2-7; TRBD2 aligns across 9 bases. Trimming at V came to 0 bases and at J to 0 bases, leaving 9 bases not matched to a gene. The CDR3 extends over 18 amino acids. Germline lookup yields CDR1 MGHDK and CDR2 SYGVNS. The CDR3 here is CASSEYRAGGLSSYEQYF. The DNA for the CDR3 is TGTGCCAGCAGTGAATACAGAGCGGGGGGCCTAAGCTCCTACGAGCAGTACTTC.

The chain couples TRBV7-9 to TRBJ1-2; no clear D gene. The CDR3 consists of 12 residues. Germline-derived CDR1 and CDR2 are SEHNR and FQNEAQ (reference sequence). V was clipped by 1 base and J by 8 bases, with 8 bases between them. The CDR3 loop is CASSLDARGYTF. DNA of the CDR3: TGTGCCAGCAGCTTAGACGCGCGAGGCTACACCTTC.

The chain employs TRBV2 and TRBJ2-7; TRBD2 matches 7 bases. The CDR3 has 15 amino acids. V lost 7 bases and J lost 7; bases outside the gene matches: 16. Germline CDR1 SNHLY, CDR2 FYNNEI. The CDR3 DNA follows: TGTGCCAGCAACGGCCTATGGGGGGGATCCACAGAGCAGTACTTC. As protein: CASNGLWGGSTEQYF.

The count of this clone is one. The chain couples TRBV5-6 to TRBJ1-2; 8 nucleotides agree with TRBD1. The CDR3 runs 13 residues. Germline values: CDR1 SGHDT, CDR2 YYEEEE. V trimming: 4 bases; J trimming: 5 bases; junction bases outside the gene matches: 4. CDR3 nucleotide sequence: TGTGCCAGCAGCGAAGGACAGGGTTATGGCTACACCTTC. Protein product: CASSEGQGYGYTF.

This clone showed up just once. V usage is TRBV5-5 and J usage is TRBJ1-1; no definite D call. CDR3 length equals 15 residues. The ends were cut back, 0 bases at V and 5 bases at J, with 14 bases in the middle. The germline gives CDR1 SGHKS, CDR2 YYEKEE (reference sequence). The CDR3 nucleotides are TGTGCCAGCAGCTTGGGGCCCGGGTCGGTGACTGAAGCTTTCTTT. Its protein product is CASSLGPGSVTEAFF.

The chain's CDR3 is CASSKGSRDRDYEKLFF. DNA for the CDR3: TGTGCCAGCAGCAAAGGGTCCCGGGACAGGGATTATGAAAAACTGTTTTTT. V gene TRBV21-1 combines with J gene TRBJ1-4; TRBD1 reflects the table's D call only, with no check against the DNA. TRBV21-1 is classified as a pseudogene. CDR3 length equals 17 residues.

In nucleotides, the CDR3 is TGTGCCAGCAGTGAACGCCCGGGCAGGGTCATCCAAGAGACCCAGTACTTC. It specifies CASSERPGRVIQETQYF. The V and J genes are TRBV2 and TRBJ2-5; a weak D match, TRBD1 (5 bases). From germline, CDR1 is SNHLY and CDR2 FYNNEI. The ends were cut back, 2 bases at V and 1 base at J, with 17 bases in the middle. The CDR3 runs to 17 residues.

The genes are TRBV7-9 and TRBJ1-1; the D gene is possibly TRBD1 (5 bases). This CDR3 is built from 13 residues. Germline V gene lookup returns CDR1 SEHNR and CDR2 FQNEAQ (reference sequence). V gave up 3 bases and J gave up 7 bases, with 12 bases separating them. The CDR3 nucleotides are TGTGCCAGCAGCTTGCGGGGGGATAGTGAAGCTTTCTTT. Translated, it gives CASSLRGDSEAFF.

The CDR3 DNA follows: TGTGCCAGCAGTGCCCAGGCAGGGGGCAACGAGCAGTACTTC. Translating it yields CASSAQAGGNEQYF. The chain carries TRBV6-5 and TRBJ2-7, with 8 bases that match TRBD1. The germline gives CDR1 MNHEY, CDR2 SVGAGI. The CDR3 is 14 residues long. Trimming at V came to 5 bases and at J to 5 bases, leaving 8 bases not matched to a gene.

The chain recombines TRBV4-1 with TRBJ2-1, with 11 bases fitting TRBD2. The trim removed 5 bases at V and 8 bases at J, leaving 8 bases unmatched. Germline V gene lookup returns CDR1 MGHRA and CDR2 YSYEKL. The CDR3 loop spans 15 amino acids. This chain's CDR3 is CASSFSGGAVDEQFF. The CDR3 nucleotides are TGCGCCAGCAGCTTTAGCGGGGGGGCGGTAGATGAGCAGTTCTTC.